This is a list of T cell receptor beta chains from one sample in a study of cytomegalovirus exposure and HLA in healthy donors. The table came from immunoSEQ multiplex PCR; TCRdb's copy has only in-frame clones and leaves some out. This sample has 160,000 or so clones, with roughly 80% found just once. The sequencing input was PBMCs. The origin of the receptors is a man aged 25-40 years in good health and CMV-seronegative. The CDR3 runs from the conserved cysteine through the conserved F or W. A D gene is named only where the DNA matches it firmly. Clone size is not always given. Where it is, it says once, few, many or a class for expanded clones.

V gene	D gene	J gene	clone size	CDR3 protein	CDR3 DNA
TRBV12-5	TRBD1	TRBJ1-2	few	CASGLLGEGAIYGYTF	TGTGCTAGTGGTTTGCTCGGAGAGGGGGCGATCTATGGCTACACCTTC
TRBV5-1	TRBD1	TRBJ2-1	-	CASSPGQGAINEQFF	TGCGCCAGCAGCCCCGGACAGGGGGCTATCAATGAGCAGTTCTTC
TRBV11-1	-	TRBJ2-2	-	CASSFIQGGELFF	TGTGCCAGCAGCTTCATTCAGGGAGGGGAGCTGTTTTTT
TRBV7-2	-	TRBJ1-4	-	CASSLSLGSEKLFF	TGTGCCAGCAGCTTAAGTTTGGGGAGTGAAAAACTGTTTTTT
TRBV5-6	TRBD2	TRBJ2-1	few	CASSLAGLVDEQFF	TGTGCCAGCAGCTTGGCGGGACTAGTTGATGAGCAGTTCTTC
TRBV7-9	TRBD1	TRBJ2-1	-	CASSLADRDQFF	TGTGCCAGCAGCTTAGCGGACAGGGATCAGTTCTTC
TRBV7-6	-	TRBJ2-1	-	CASSHRRGAERNEQFF	TGTGCCAGCAGCCACCGTCGGGGGGCCGAGAGGAATGAGCAGTTCTTC
TRBV27	-	TRBJ1-1	-	CASSLAMNTEAFF	TGTGCCAGCAGTTTGGCCATGAACACTGAAGCTTTCTTT
TRBV5-1	TRBD2	TRBJ2-7	-	CASSLDSGRVPSYEQYF	TGCGCCAGCAGCTTGGATAGCGGGAGGGTCCCCTCCTACGAGCAGTACTTC
TRBV30	TRBD1	TRBJ1-1	-	CALQGERLMNTEAFF	TGTGCCTTGCAGGGGGAGCGCCTTATGAACACTGAAGCTTTCTTT
TRBV4-2	TRBD1	TRBJ1-4	-	CASSLLTGGGEKLFF	TGTGCCAGCAGCCTCCTGACAGGGGGTGGTGAAAAACTGTTTTTT
TRBV28	-	TRBJ1-1	-	CATTQAVSKNTEAFF	TGTGCCACCACCCAGGCAGTTAGTAAGAACACTGAAGCTTTCTTT
TRBV10-3	-	TRBJ1-1	-	CAISRQQMNTEAFF	TGTGCCATCAGCCGACAGCAAATGAACACTGAAGCTTTCTTT
TRBV19	-	TRBJ1-1	once	CATQDPGQNTEAFF	TGTGCCACCCAGGATCCGGGACAAAACACTGAAGCTTTCTTT
TRBV5-4	-	TRBJ1-1	-	CASSLVWNTEAFF	TGTGCCAGCAGCTTGGTATGGAACACTGAAGCTTTCTTT
TRBV2	-	TRBJ1-2	-	CASSDLANYGYTF	TGTGCCAGCAGTGATCTTGCGAACTATGGCTACACCTTC
TRBV13	TRBD1	TRBJ1-1	once	CASSYRGMNTEAFF	TGTGCCAGCAGCTACAGGGGTATGAACACTGAAGCTTTCTTT
TRBV4-2	-	TRBJ2-1	-	CASSQESEWSYNEQFF	TGTGCCAGCAGCCAAGAGTCGGAGTGGTCCTACAATGAGCAGTTCTTC
TRBV27	TRBD2	TRBJ2-2	-	CASRGTSGRVGTGELFF	TGTGCCAGCAGGGGGACTAGCGGGAGGGTTGGCACCGGGGAGCTGTTTTTT
TRBV19	-	TRBJ1-4	-	CASSIRDTWNEKLFF	TGTGCCAGTAGTATCCGGGACACATGGAATGAAAAACTGTTTTTT
TRBV7-8	TRBD1	TRBJ2-3	-	CASNLNRDRGRSDTQYF	TGTGCCAGCAACTTAAACCGGGACAGGGGGCGCTCAGATACGCAGTATTTT
TRBV9	TRBD2	TRBJ2-1	-	CASSVAVAGGNEQFF	TGTGCCAGCAGCGTAGCTGTCGCGGGAGGAAATGAGCAGTTCTTC
TRBV4-1	-	TRBJ2-7	-	CASSLLAPSYEQYF	TGCGCCAGCAGCCTTCTAGCGCCCTCCTACGAGCAGTACTTC
TRBV6-6	TRBD1	TRBJ1-5	-	CASSYGEGAGPQHF	TGTGCCAGCAGTTATGGCGAGGGGGCGGGGCCCCAGCATTTT
TRBV7-2	-	TRBJ2-5	-	CASSPPVGGTQYF	TGTGCCAGCAGCCCGCCGGTGGGAGGGACCCAGTACTTC
TRBV7-3	TRBD2	TRBJ2-1	-	CASSSPGLAGDNEQFF	TGTGCCAGCAGCTCGCCGGGACTAGCGGGAGATAATGAGCAGTTCTTC
TRBV7-9	TRBD1	TRBJ1-5	-	CASSLVGQGEIQWIQPQHF	TGTGCCAGCAGCTTAGTCGGACAGGGGGAGATTCAATGGATTCAGCCCCAGCATTTT
TRBV27	-	TRBJ1-2	-	CASSSAGANYGYTF	TGTGCCAGCAGTTCTGCAGGCGCTAACTATGGCTACACCTTC
TRBV20-1	-	TRBJ2-2	-	CSARTPGELFF	TGCAGTGCTAGAACTCCCGGGGAGCTGTTTTTT
TRBV5-4	-	TRBJ1-1	-	CASTTGSSISILKGTTFF	TGTGCCAGCACCACAGGGTCTTCAATTTCAATTTTAAAAGGGACAACTTTCTTT
TRBV28	TRBD1	TRBJ1-5	-	CASSPRQGSNQPQHF	TGTGCCAGCAGTCCTAGACAGGGAAGCAATCAGCCCCAGCATTTT
TRBV5-6	-	TRBJ1-1	-	CASSLSRNTEAFF	TGTGCCAGCAGCTTGTCCCGGAACACTGAAGCTTTCTTT
TRBV5-1	TRBD1	TRBJ2-7	once	CASSFTGGSYEQYF	TGCGCCAGCAGCTTCACAGGGGGCTCCTACGAGCAGTACTTC
TRBV20-1	-	TRBJ2-1	-	CSAETGEQFF	TGCAGTGCTGAGACTGGTGAGCAGTTCTTC
TRBV28	-	TRBJ2-4	-	CASRGHLAKNIQYF	TGTGCCTCCAGGGGCCATCTAGCCAAAAACATTCAGTACTTC
TRBV30	-	TRBJ1-3	-	CASWTAGNTIYF	TGTGCCTCGTGGACTGCTGGAAACACCATATATTTT
TRBV11-2	-	TRBJ2-5	-	CASSSNVEQYF	TGTGCCAGCAGCAGTAACGTGGAGCAGTACTTC
TRBV19	-	TRBJ2-5	-	CASTSYRDLQETQYF	TGTGCCAGTACCAGCTACCGGGACTTACAAGAGACCCAGTACTTC
TRBV12-5	TRBD1	TRBJ2-1	-	CASGLTGENEQFF	TGTGCTAGTGGTTTGACAGGGGAGAATGAGCAGTTCTTC
TRBV7-3	-	TRBJ2-3	-	CASSLSLAVTDTQYF	TGTGCCAGCAGCTTAAGTCTAGCAGTCACAGATACGCAGTATTTT
TRBV19	TRBD1	TRBJ2-7	-	CASSVGQGAVYEQYF	TGTGCCAGTAGCGTTGGACAGGGGGCTGTATACGAGCAGTACTTC
TRBV6-5	TRBD2	TRBJ2-1	-	CASRTSGSKNEQFF	TGTGCCAGCAGAACTAGCGGGAGTAAAAATGAGCAGTTCTTC
TRBV30	-	TRBJ1-2	few	CAWSNRQAYYGYTF	TGTGCCTGGAGTAACCGGCAGGCTTACTATGGCTACACCTTC
TRBV7-9	TRBD1	TRBJ2-1	large	CASRPWDRGPNEQFF	TGTGCCAGCAGACCGTGGGACAGGGGACCTAATGAGCAGTTCTTC
TRBV15	TRBD1	TRBJ1-4	-	CATSRDQGADEKLFF	TGTGCCACCAGCAGAGATCAGGGGGCAGATGAAAAACTGTTTTTT